Listed below are T cell receptor beta chains from one sample, sequenced in a study of blood T cell repertoires in COVID-19. Profiling relied on immunoSEQ multiplex PCR, and the TCRdb table lists in-frame clones only, not all of them. The data show hundreds of thousands of clones, around 86% seen once. The sequenced sample consisted of peripheral blood. These receptors originate from a young woman with active or convalescent COVID-19. CDR3s include the opening cysteine and the closing phenylalanine or tryptophan. A D gene is named only where the DNA matches it firmly. Clone size appears in some rows only: once, few, many, or a class for an expanded clone.

>17|TRBV10-1|NA|TRBJ2-3|once
CASSESSEAGSTDTQYF
TGCGCCAGCAGTGAGTCAAGCGAGGCGGGTAGCACAGATACGCAGTATTTT
>14|TRBV6-6|NA|TRBJ1-3|NA
CASSYGGTGNTIYF
TGTGCCAGCAGTTACGGAGGAACCGGAAACACCATATATTTT
>13|TRBV6-1|NA|TRBJ2-5|once
CASSEVSQETQYF
TGTGCCAGCAGTGAAGTCAGCCAAGAGACCCAGTACTTC
>14|TRBV29-1|NA|TRBJ2-5|once
CSVELGAGRETQYF
TGCAGCGTTGAACTGGGGGCCGGGAGGGAGACCCAGTACTTC
>14|TRBV1|NA|TRBJ2-3|NA
CTSSPRLAEDTQYF
TGCACCAGCAGCCCTAGGTTAGCGGAAGATACGCAGTATTTT
>15|TRBV5-1|TRBD2|TRBJ2-1|NA
CASTLLAGPLNEQFF
TGCGCCAGCACACTACTAGCGGGACCCCTCAATGAGCAGTTCTTC
>17|TRBV30|NA|TRBJ1-6|NA
CAWRIWGDNSYNSPLHF
TGTGCCTGGAGGATTTGGGGGGATAATTCCTATAATTCACCCCTCCACTTT
>12|TRBV6-2/TRBV6-3|NA|TRBJ2-2|NA
CASSYTTGGLFF
TGTGCCAGCAGTTACACGACAGGAGGGCTGTTTTTT
>14|TRBV4-2|NA|TRBJ2-2|NA
CASSPQASTGELFF
TGTGCCAGCAGCCCGCAGGCGTCGACCGGGGAGCTGTTTTTT
>14|TRBV11-2|TRBD1|TRBJ1-4|NA
CASSFLDRGEKLFF
TGTGCCAGCAGCTTCCTCGACAGGGGTGAAAAACTGTTTTTT
>12|TRBV7-8|NA|TRBJ2-7|NA
CASSPRYIEQYF
TGTGCCAGCAGCCCCAGATACATCGAGCAGTACTTC
>16|TRBV19|TRBD1|TRBJ1-3|NA
CASSIGQGANGNTIYF
TGTGCCAGTAGTATTGGACAGGGGGCGAACGGAAACACCATATATTTT
>16|TRBV9|TRBD2|TRBJ2-3|NA
CASSVEASGSGDTQYF
TGTGCCAGCAGCGTAGAGGCTAGCGGGAGTGGAGATACGCAGTATTTT
>16|TRBV6-6|NA|TRBJ1-1|NA
CASSYSITFPGTEAFF
TGTGCCAGCAGTTACTCGATAACATTTCCTGGTACTGAAGCTTTCTTT
>13|TRBV6-1|NA|TRBJ1-1|NA
CASSEGRNTEAFF
TGTGCCAGCAGTGAAGGCAGGAACACTGAAGCTTTCTTT
>16|TRBV19|TRBD2|TRBJ2-7|few
CASSKGLSGRINEQYF
TGTGCCAGTAGTAAGGGACTAAGCGGGAGGATCAACGAGCAGTACTTC
>13|TRBV12-3/TRBV12-4|TRBD1|TRBJ1-2|NA
CASSSDRAGGYTF
TGTGCCAGCAGTTCAGACAGGGCAGGGGGCTACACCTTC
>14|TRBV6-1|TRBD2|TRBJ2-1|NA
CASSEASGSDEQFF
TGTGCCAGCAGTGAGGCTAGCGGGAGCGATGAGCAGTTCTTC
>16|TRBV30|NA|TRBJ2-3|NA
CAWNTGHSLQKDTQYF
TGTGCCTGGAACACAGGGCATAGCCTCCAGAAAGATACGCAGTATTTT
>16|TRBV6-5|TRBD1|TRBJ1-6|once
CASSYSGQAAASPLHF
TGTGCCAGCAGTTACTCCGGACAGGCAGCGGCTTCACCCCTCCACTTT
>15|TRBV6-1|NA|TRBJ1-4|NA
CASSEVTGFNEKLFF
TGTGCCAGCAGTGAAGTCACCGGGTTCAATGAAAAACTGTTTTTT
>15|TRBV5-6|NA|TRBJ2-5|NA
CASSWVMGAQETQYF
TGTGCCAGCAGCTGGGTCATGGGGGCGCAAGAGACCCAGTACTTC
>15|TRBV6-5|NA|TRBJ1-2|NA
CASSPQRQTYYGYTF
TGTGCCAGCAGTCCGCAGCGGCAGACATACTATGGCTACACCTTC
>14|TRBV2|NA|TRBJ2-3|NA
CASSDRRSTDTQYF
TGTGCCAGCAGTGATCGGAGGAGCACAGATACGCAGTATTTT
>14|TRBV21-1|NA|TRBJ1-2|NA
CASSEQGAFYGYTF
TGTGCCAGCAGCGAGCAGGGGGCGTTCTATGGCTACACCTTC
>16|TRBV4-1|NA|TRBJ1-2|NA
CASSQDYTGLDYGYTF
TGCGCCAGCAGCCAAGATTACACGGGTTTGGACTATGGCTACACCTTC
>14|TRBV19|TRBD1|TRBJ2-7|NA
CATQWGQGAYEQYF
TGTGCCACCCAGTGGGGACAGGGGGCCTACGAGCAGTACTTC
>13|TRBV5-1|TRBD2|TRBJ2-7|NA
CASRLAGVYEQYF
TGCGCCAGCAGACTAGCGGGGGTCTACGAGCAGTACTTC